One and the same sample provided the 20 T cell receptor beta chains below, sequenced in a study of shared clonotypes between healthy human individuals. Naive-designated CD8 cells lacked CD45RO, were positively enriched for CCR7, and omitted terminally differentiated effector memory CD45RA+ cells. Assay: immunoSEQ multiplex PCR; the TCRdb copy retains only in-frame clones and omits some. Of around 550,000 clones detected, around 95% appear once; the ten largest clones hold around 0.12%. Sequenced: naive CD8+ T cells sorted from blood. All receptors derive from a young woman in good health.

J is TRBJ2-5 and V is TRBV11-2; D is perhaps TRBD2 (6 bases). The germline V gene has CDR1 SGHAT and CDR2 FQNNGV. Trimming cost V 5 bases and J 2 bases, with 18 bases left between them. The CDR3 runs 16 residues. In DNA form, the CDR3 reads TGTGCCAGCAGCCCTGGGCGGGGACGGGAGCAAGAGACCCAGTACTTC. Its translation: CASSPGRGREQETQYF.

The rearrangement uses TRBV28 and TRBJ2-5, with D unclear. This CDR3 region has 14 residues. From germline, CDR1 is MDHEN and CDR2 SYDVKM. V was pared by 2 bases and J by 11 bases, with 18 bases between. CDR3 in amino acids: CASSLLLESREQYF. Here the CDR3 DNA reads TGTGCCAGCAGTTTACTGCTAGAATCACGAGAGCAGTACTTC.

The rearrangement links TRBV16 to TRBJ2-7; TRBD2 agrees at 7 bases. Trimming at V came to 2 bases and at J to 5 bases, leaving 6 bases not matched to a gene. The V gene's germline CDR1 is KGHSY and CDR2 FQNENV. This CDR3 is built from 14 residues. The DNA for the CDR3 is TGTGCCAGCAGCCAAAACGGGGGGAACGACGAGCAGTACTTC. Translating it yields CASSQNGGNDEQYF.

This chain joins TRBV29-1 and TRBJ2-3; a possible D gene is TRBD2 (5 bases). The CDR3 has 17 residues. Germline assignment: CDR1 SQVTM and CDR2 ANQGSEA. The ends were cut back, 3 bases at V and 3 bases at J, with 22 bases in the middle. The CDR3: CSVEQPPEVGETDTQYF. CDR3 nucleotide sequence: TGCAGCGTTGAGCAACCCCCGGAGGTGGGAGAGACAGATACGCAGTATTTT.

The DNA of the CDR3 is TGTGCCAGCAGCTCCCGCTGGGCCCCCCAGCCCTACGAGCAGTACTTC. Translation gives CASSSRWAPQPYEQYF. The chain has TRBV28 and TRBJ2-7; no firm D call. The CDR3 consists of 16 residues. Trimming pared 6 bases from V and 2 bases from J, leaving 20 bases between. The germline V gene has CDR1 MDHEN and CDR2 SYDVKM. Supplemented by reference TRBV28 and TRBJ2-7, the full variable domain reads DVKVTQSSRYLVKRTGEKVFLECVQDMDHENMFWYRQDPGLGLRLIYFSYDVKMKEKGDIPEGYSVSREKKERFSLILESASTNQTSMYLCASSSRWAPQPYEQYFGPGTRLTVT.

The chain recombines TRBV9 with TRBJ2-5; no definite D call. The J call may be faulty, since TRBJ2-7 better matches the DNA end. Germline assignment: CDR1 SGDLS and CDR2 YYNGEE. The CDR3 loop spans 15 amino acids. As DNA, the CDR3 is TGTGCCAGCAGCGTAGGGGTGGGCCCCTCCTACGAGCAGTACTTC. It translates to CASSVGVGPSYEQYF.

This chain links TRBV7-9 with TRBJ2-6, with 11 positions matching TRBD1. The V and J ends lost 5 bases and 5 bases, in that order; junction bases with no gene match: 5. Germline CDR1 and CDR2: SEHNR and FQNEAQ (reference sequence). The CDR3 runs to 16 residues. The CDR3 coding sequence is TGTGCCAGCAGCGTGGACAGGGGGCTATGGGCCAACGTCCTGACTTTC. Its translation is CASSVDRGLWANVLTF.

The rearrangement joins TRBV4-1 to TRBJ2-1; 8 nucleotides align to TRBD1. The CDR3 has 14 amino acids. Germline V CDR1 and CDR2: MGHRA, YSYEKL. After removal of 1 base from V and 8 bases from J, the junction contained 4 bases not matched to a gene. This CDR3 is CASSQGQGAYEQFF. The DNA of the CDR3 is TGCGCCAGCAGCCAAGGGCAGGGGGCATATGAGCAGTTCTTC.

The chain couples TRBV27 to TRBJ1-2, with a possible D match to TRBD1 (5 bases). V was shortened by 2 bases and J by 5 bases, with 12 bases between the two germline ends. The germline gives CDR1 MNHEY, CDR2 SMNVEV (reference sequence). This CDR3 is built from 14 residues. CDR3 sequence: CASSLGSPGYGYTF. The CDR3 DNA reads TGTGCCAGCAGTTTAGGGTCGCCAGGGTATGGCTACACCTTC.

The chain employs TRBV28 and TRBJ2-3; 11 bases line up with TRBD1. Trimming at V came to 6 bases and at J to 4 bases, leaving 12 bases not matched to a gene. Germline CDR1 MDHEN, CDR2 SYDVKM. This CDR3 has 17 residues. The CDR3 DNA is TGTGCCAGCAGCCAAATCGGACAGGGGGCTCGGGCAGATACGCAGTATTTT. The encoded protein is CASSQIGQGARADTQYF.

The gene calls are TRBV7-9 and TRBJ2-7; D could derive from TRBD1 or TRBD2 (5 bases each). Trimming left V 5 bases short and J 4 bases short, with 12 bases between. The germline CDR1 and CDR2 sequences are SEHNR and FQNEAQ (reference sequence). The CDR3 loop spans 13 amino acids. This CDR3 reads CASSPRDGYEQYF. CDR3 sequence (DNA): TGTGCCAGCAGCCCCCGGGACGGATACGAGCAGTACTTC.

The chain carries TRBV4-2 and TRBJ1-1; D gene uncertain. The CDR3 loop spans 14 amino acids. Per the germline V gene, CDR1 is LGHNA and CDR2 is YNFKEQ. With 1 base removed from V and 0 bases from J, the gap between germline ends came to 6 bases. The CDR3 DNA sequence: TGTGCCAGCAGCCAAGTCCAGATGAACACTGAAGCTTTCTTT. The encoded protein is CASSQVQMNTEAFF.

The gene calls are TRBV28 and TRBJ2-3; 10 nucleotides agree with TRBD2. V was clipped by 7 bases and J by 1 base; unmatched bases: 5. CDR1 is MDHEN, CDR2 SYDVKM, per germline. The CDR3 sequence is 15 residues long. CDR3 DNA sequence: TGTGCCAGCACAGAAGGACTAGCGGGCACAGATACGCAGTATTTT. Translated: CASTEGLAGTDTQYF. Drawing the rest from reference TRBV28 and TRBJ2-3, the complete variable domain is DVKVTQSSRYLVKRTGEKVFLECVQDMDHENMFWYRQDPGLGLRLIYFSYDVKMKEKGDIPEGYSVSREKKERFSLILESASTNQTSMYLCASTEGLAGTDTQYFGPGTRLTVL.

The chain has TRBV7-8 and TRBJ2-1; D possibly corresponds to TRBD2 (6 bases). This CDR3 region has 14 residues. Germline V gene lookup returns CDR1 SGHVS and CDR2 FQNEAQ. V shed 0 bases and J shed 5 bases, with 8 bases lying between them. The CDR3 sequence is CASSLALANNEQFF. The CDR3 region has the DNA TGTGCCAGCAGCTTAGCGCTAGCGAACAATGAGCAGTTCTTC. The whole variable domain, remainder taken from reference TRBV7-8 and TRBJ2-1, is GAGVSQSPRYKVAKRGQDVALRCDPISGHVSLFWYQQALGQGPEFLTYFQNEAQLDKSGLPSDRFFAERPEGSVSTLKIQRTQQEDSAVYLCASSLALANNEQFFGPGTRLTVL.

On this clone itself: The sample holds other DNA sequences that translate to the same CDR3. The chain joins TRBV27 to TRBJ2-7, with 8 bases that match TRBD2. The CDR3 spans 16 residues. V was clipped by 4 bases and J by 2 bases; unmatched bases: 10. Germline V lookup: CDR1 MNHEY, CDR2 SMNVEV (reference sequence). The CDR3 sequence: CASSSQGSGNAYEQYF. DNA of the CDR3: TGTGCCAGCAGTTCCCAGGGTAGCGGGAACGCCTACGAGCAGTACTTC.

CDR3 sequence reads: CASSLIGVANYGYTF. Here the CDR3 DNA reads TGTGCCAGCAGCTTGATTGGGGTGGCAAACTATGGCTACACCTTC. The chain employs TRBV5-4 and TRBJ1-2, with D unresolved. The CDR3 spans 15 residues. The germline CDR1 and CDR2 sequences are SGHNT and YYREEE (reference sequence). V was shortened by 1 base and J by 2 bases, with 12 bases between the two germline ends. Full variable domain (remainder filled in from reference TRBV5-4 and TRBJ1-2): ETGVTQSPTHLIKTRGQQVTLRCSSQSGHNTVSWYQQALGQGPQFIFQYYREEENGRGNFPPRFSGLQFPNYSSELNVNALELDDSALYLCASSLIGVANYGYTFGSGTRLTVV.

This clone has only a few counts. The rearrangement links TRBV5-1 to TRBJ1-2; a weak D match, TRBD1 (5 bases). The germline V gene has CDR1 SGHRS and CDR2 YFSETQ. The CDR3 sequence is 14 residues long. Deletions cut 2 bases from V and 8 bases from J, with 16 bases between. Here the CDR3 reads CASSLGREDRGYTF. The CDR3 coding sequence is TGCGCCAGCAGCTTAGGCAGGGAAGACCGCGGCTACACCTTC.

V usage is TRBV7-9 and J usage is TRBJ1-1; 7 bases agree with TRBD1. Per the germline V gene, CDR1 is SEHNR and CDR2 is FQNEAQ (reference sequence). The CDR3 sequence is 18 residues long. V shed 2 bases, J shed 0 bases, and the junction held 12 bases outside the gene matches. The CDR3 loop is CASSLQYLTGVVNTEAFF. The CDR3 DNA follows: TGTGCCAGCAGCTTACAGTATCTCACAGGGGTTGTGAACACTGAAGCTTTCTTT.

The chain joins TRBV29-1 to TRBJ2-1, with 9 nucleotides matching TRBD2. Germline-derived CDR1 and CDR2 are SQVTM and ANQGSEA. V shed 5 bases and J 3 bases; nucleotides not matched to a gene: 5. The CDR3 length is 14 residues. The CDR3 coding sequence is TGCAGCGTTCAGCTACTAGCGGGCTACAATGAGCAGTTCTTC. This codes for CSVQLLAGYNEQFF.

The V and J genes are TRBV5-4 and TRBJ2-7; no definite D call. CDR1 and CDR2 from the germline V gene are SGHNT and YYREEE (reference sequence). The CDR3 is made up of 13 amino acids. V was cut by 4 bases and J by 1 base, with 9 bases left in between. The CDR3 is CASSNRNSYEQYF. Here the CDR3 DNA reads TGTGCCAGCAGCAACCGCAATTCCTACGAGCAGTACTTC. Based on the CDR3 plus reference TRBV5-4 and TRBJ2-7, the full variable domain is ETGVTQSPTHLIKTRGQQVTLRCSSQSGHNTVSWYQQALGQGPQFIFQYYREEENGRGNFPPRFSGLQFPNYSSELNVNALELDDSALYLCASSNRNSYEQYFGPGTRLTVT.